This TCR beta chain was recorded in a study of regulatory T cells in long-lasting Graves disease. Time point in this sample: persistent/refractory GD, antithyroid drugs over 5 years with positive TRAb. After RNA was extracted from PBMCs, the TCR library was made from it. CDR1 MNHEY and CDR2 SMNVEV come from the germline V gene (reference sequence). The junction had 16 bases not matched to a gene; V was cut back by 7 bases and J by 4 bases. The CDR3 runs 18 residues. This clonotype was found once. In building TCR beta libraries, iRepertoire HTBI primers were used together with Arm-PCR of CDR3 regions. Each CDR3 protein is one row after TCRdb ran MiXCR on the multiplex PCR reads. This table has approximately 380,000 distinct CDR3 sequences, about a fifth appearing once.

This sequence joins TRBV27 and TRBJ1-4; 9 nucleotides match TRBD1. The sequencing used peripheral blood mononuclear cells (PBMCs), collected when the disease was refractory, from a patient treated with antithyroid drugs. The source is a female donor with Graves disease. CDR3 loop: CASTAIGGTGWDNEKLFF. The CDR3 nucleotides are TGTGCCAGCACCGCTATAGGCGGGACAGGGTGGGATAATGAAAAACTGTTTTTT.